The rows below give T cell receptor beta chains drawn from one sample of a study of blood T cell repertoires in COVID-19. Only in-frame clones appear in the TCRdb table, and some are missing; sequencing was by immunoSEQ multiplex PCR. The sample includes 310,000 or so clones, around 86% of them seen just once. The sample consisted of peripheral blood. Receptors were obtained from a woman in her 50s with acute or convalescent COVID-19. Both conserved end residues are part of each CDR3. Fields, in order: clone size, V gene, J gene, D gene, CDR3 protein, CDR3 DNA. D genes are given only for firm matches. Clone size, where shown, is once, few, many, or a class for clones that have expanded.

.,TRBV3-1/TRBV3-2,TRBJ1-1,TRBD1,CASRQHGTVNTEAFF,TGTGCCAGCAGACAACACGGGACAGTGAACACTGAAGCTTTCTTT
.,TRBV7-6,TRBJ1-1,.,CASSLVGAWDTEAFF,TGTGCCAGCAGCTTAGTTGGGGCGTGGGACACTGAAGCTTTCTTT
.,TRBV5-1,TRBJ2-1,TRBD2,CASSKGLAGIPEQFF,TGCGCCAGCAGCAAAGGACTAGCGGGGATTCCGGAGCAGTTCTTC
.,TRBV19,TRBJ2-2,TRBD2,CASTTSEANTGELFF,TGTGCCAGTACGACTAGCGAAGCGAACACCGGGGAGCTGTTTTTT
.,TRBV7-9,TRBJ2-7,TRBD2,CASSLTSRPYEQYF,TGTGCCAGCAGCTTGACTAGCAGACCCTACGAGCAGTACTTC
once,TRBV9,TRBJ1-6,.,CASSVKQDPGSPLHF,TGTGCCAGCAGCGTAAAACAGGACCCGGGTTCACCCCTCCACTTT
.,TRBV18,TRBJ1-1,.,CASSPLMGDTEAFF,TGTGCCAGCTCACCTCTGATGGGAGACACTGAAGCTTTCTTT
.,TRBV5-1,TRBJ2-1,.,CASREEDSEQFF,TGCGCCAGCAGAGAGGAGGACAGTGAGCAGTTCTTC
.,TRBV12-3/TRBV12-4,TRBJ2-7,TRBD2,CASSLGGGGVQYF,TGTGCCAGCAGTTTAGGCGGGGGGGGTGTCCAGTACTTC
.,TRBV25-1,TRBJ1-6,.,CASSDRSNSPLHF,TGTGCCAGCAGTGACAGATCTAATTCACCCCTCCACTTT
.,TRBV7-3,TRBJ2-1,TRBD1,CASSLGAVGGAYNEQFF,TGTGCCAGCAGCTTAGGGGCTGTAGGGGGCGCTTACAATGAGCAGTTCTTC
.,TRBV6-2/TRBV6-3,TRBJ2-1,TRBD2,CASSPGLAGGPSSYNEQFF,TGTGCCAGCAGTCCAGGACTAGCGGGAGGACCAAGCTCCTACAATGAGCAGTTCTTC
.,TRBV21-1,TRBJ2-4,.,CASSKGEDCHKNIQYF,TGTGCCAGCAGCAAAGGGGAGGACTGTCACAAAAACATTCAGTACTTC
once,TRBV7-3,TRBJ2-1,TRBD2,CASSPRLLAGADNEQFF,TGTGCCAGCAGCCCGCGACTACTGGCGGGAGCGGACAATGAGCAGTTCTTC
.,TRBV5-1,TRBJ1-5,.,CASSLGLSSNQPQHF,TGCGCCAGCAGCTTGGGACTTAGTAGCAATCAGCCCCAGCATTTT
.,TRBV6-2/TRBV6-3,TRBJ2-5,TRBD2,CASSYFRGRDKETQYF,TGTGCCAGCAGTTATTTCCGCGGGAGGGACAAAGAGACCCAGTACTTC
.,TRBV7-6,TRBJ2-2,.,CASSVRAGLNTGELFF,TGTGCCAGCAGCGTCCGCGCGGGGCTGAACACCGGGGAGCTGTTTTTT
.,TRBV5-4,TRBJ1-4,.,CASSLGQINEKLFF,TGTGCCAGCAGCTTGGGACAGATCAATGAAAAACTGTTTTTT
once,TRBV4-1,TRBJ1-6,TRBD1,CASSPVTGAWDSYNSPLHF,TGCGCCAGCAGCCCCGTGACAGGGGCCTGGGACTCCTATAATTCACCCCTCCACTTT
.,TRBV7-8,TRBJ1-5,TRBD1,CASSLVGQVNQPQHF,TGTGCCAGCAGCTTAGTAGGACAGGTCAATCAGCCCCAGCATTTT
.,TRBV27,TRBJ2-7,TRBD2,CAIGSGTSGRGYEQYF,TGTGCCATCGGCTCCGGGACTAGCGGGAGGGGATACGAGCAGTACTTC
.,TRBV10-3,TRBJ2-1,TRBD1,CAASQGEAFGPSSYNEQFF,TGTGCCGCCTCGCAGGGGGAAGCGTTTGGACCGAGCTCCTACAATGAGCAGTTCTTC
.,TRBV4-3,TRBJ2-1,.,CASSQAGRGSYNEQFF,TGCGCCAGCAGCCAAGCTGGGCGCGGGTCTTACAATGAGCAGTTCTTC
.,TRBV7-9,TRBJ2-7,.,CASSSPGHRDEQYF,TGTGCCAGCAGCTCACCGGGACATCGTGACGAGCAGTACTTC
.,TRBV7-8,TRBJ2-2,TRBD2,CASSRGLAGSRELFF,TGTGCCAGCAGCCGGGGACTAGCGGGATCCCGGGAGCTGTTTTTT
.,TRBV28,TRBJ1-5,TRBD1,CASTGGQVSQPQHF,TGTGCCAGCACTGGAGGACAGGTGAGTCAGCCCCAGCATTTT
.,TRBV9,TRBJ2-3,.,CASSPLADDTQYF,TGTGCCAGCAGCCCATTAGCGGATGATACGCAGTATTTT
.,TRBV28,TRBJ2-6,TRBD2,CASTRAGALSGANVLTF,TGTGCCAGCACTAGAGCGGGAGCACTCTCTGGGGCCAACGTCCTGACTTTC
.,TRBV28,TRBJ1-2,TRBD1,CASTSGTGSSGYTF,TGTGCCAGCACCTCCGGGACAGGGAGCTCTGGCTACACCTTC
.,TRBV7-3,TRBJ2-5,.,CASSSIGTKETQYF,TGTGCCAGCAGCTCTATCGGGACAAAAGAGACCCAGTACTTC
.,TRBV28,TRBJ2-7,.,CASRTGHLYEQYF,TGTGCCAGCAGGACGGGACACCTCTACGAGCAGTACTTC
.,TRBV4-1,TRBJ1-1,TRBD1,CASSHSWTGDTEAFF,TGCGCCAGCAGCCATTCTTGGACAGGGGACACTGAAGCTTTCTTT
once,TRBV5-8,TRBJ1-5,TRBD1,CASRTTGTGYQPQHF,TGTGCCAGCAGGACTACCGGGACAGGGTACCAGCCCCAGCATTTT
few,TRBV12-3/TRBV12-4,TRBJ1-5,TRBD1,CASRGQGGQPQHF,TGTGCCAGCAGGGGACAGGGGGGGCAGCCCCAGCATTTT
.,TRBV12-3/TRBV12-4,TRBJ2-5,.,CASSLASVETQYF,TGTGCCAGCAGTTTAGCCTCTGTGGAGACCCAGTACTTC
.,TRBV7-9,TRBJ2-7,.,CASGRGEYEQYF,TGTGCCAGCGGTCGGGGTGAATACGAGCAGTACTTC
.,TRBV28,TRBJ1-2,.,CASSIRTAHGYTF,TGTGCCAGCAGTATACGGACAGCTCACGGCTACACCTTC
few,TRBV5-6,TRBJ1-2,TRBD1,CASSSDRGRNYGYTF,TGTGCCAGCAGCTCTGACAGGGGTCGGAACTATGGCTACACCTTC
.,TRBV6-6,TRBJ2-1,TRBD1,CASSSPDRGPYNEQFF,TGTGCCAGCAGTTCCCCGGACAGGGGGCCCTACAATGAGCAGTTCTTC
.,TRBV7-9,TRBJ1-6,.,CASSLAQSSPLHF,TGTGCCAGCAGCTTAGCACAAAGTTCACCCCTCCACTTT
.,TRBV19,TRBJ1-5,.,CASSADTSNQPQHF,TGTGCCAGTAGTGCTGACACAAGCAATCAGCCCCAGCATTTT
.,TRBV4-2,TRBJ2-1,TRBD2,CASSQAGTSLPNEQFF,TGTGCCAGCAGCCAAGCAGGGACTAGCTTACCCAATGAGCAGTTCTTC
.,TRBV6-2/TRBV6-3,TRBJ1-1,.,CASSYRFGIWGNTEAFF,TGTGCCAGCAGTTACCGTTTCGGGATTTGGGGGAACACTGAAGCTTTCTTT
.,TRBV9,TRBJ2-1,.,CASSVGGAGAHNEQFF,TGTGCCAGCAGCGTAGGCGGGGCGGGTGCCCACAATGAGCAGTTCTTC
.,TRBV6-5,TRBJ1-2,TRBD1,CASTGTATNYGYTF,TGTGCCAGCACCGGGACAGCTACTAACTATGGCTACACCTTC
.,TRBV19,TRBJ1-5,TRBD1,CASSRQGGNQPQHF,TGTGCCAGTAGCCGACAGGGAGGTAATCAGCCCCAGCATTTT